The rows below give T cell receptor beta chains drawn from one sample of a study of memory CD4+ T cells and cytomegalovirus serostatus. The data were produced by immunoSEQ multiplex PCR, yet TCRdb's version contains in-frame clones alone and is incomplete. Of around 26,000 clones listed, around 75% are singletons. Material: memory CD4+ T cells from blood. These receptors were obtained from an adult in good health and CMV-seronegative. The CDR3 runs from the conserved cysteine through the conserved F or W. A D gene is named only where the DNA matches it firmly. Expanded clones are given a class, and other clones once, few, many or no size at all.

D gene: NA; clone size: few; J gene: TRBJ1-1; V gene: TRBV28; CDR3 protein: CASSLTVYTEAFF; CDR3 DNA: TGTGCCAGCAGTTTAACAGTTTACACTGAAGCTTTCTTT
D gene: NA; clone size: once; J gene: TRBJ2-3; V gene: TRBV19; CDR3 protein: CASSKTGSSTDTQYF; CDR3 DNA: TGTGCCAGTAGCAAGACGGGATCTAGCACAGATACGCAGTATTTT
D gene: NA; clone size: NA; J gene: TRBJ1-1; V gene: TRBV10-2; CDR3 protein: CASSEGGTEAFF; CDR3 DNA: TGCGCCAGCAGTGAGGGGGGCACTGAAGCTTTCTTT
D gene: NA; clone size: NA; J gene: TRBJ2-5; V gene: TRBV11-2; CDR3 protein: CASSPPPFTQETQYF; CDR3 DNA: TGTGCCAGCAGCCCCCCCCCTTTCACACAAGAGACCCAGTACTTC
D gene: NA; clone size: NA; J gene: TRBJ2-1; V gene: TRBV18; CDR3 protein: CASSPGRNEQFF; CDR3 DNA: TGTGCCAGCTCACCGGGACGCAATGAGCAGTTCTTC
D gene: NA; clone size: NA; J gene: TRBJ1-6; V gene: TRBV9; CDR3 protein: CASSVLSGGDSPLHF; CDR3 DNA: TGTGCCAGCAGCGTACTCTCAGGAGGAGATTCACCCCTCCACTTT
D gene: NA; clone size: few; J gene: TRBJ1-1; V gene: TRBV9; CDR3 protein: CASSVVPGAGTEAFF; CDR3 DNA: TGTGCCAGCAGCGTAGTTCCAGGGGCGGGCACTGAAGCTTTCTTT
D gene: TRBD2; clone size: NA; J gene: TRBJ2-2; V gene: TRBV7-2; CDR3 protein: CASEISSGGGELFF; CDR3 DNA: TGTGCCAGCGAAATAAGTAGCGGGGGAGGGGAGCTGTTTTTT
D gene: NA; clone size: few; J gene: TRBJ1-1; V gene: TRBV5-4; CDR3 protein: CASSFTGVMNTEAFF; CDR3 DNA: TGTGCCAGCAGCTTTACAGGTGTCATGAACACTGAAGCTTTCTTT
D gene: TRBD1; clone size: few; J gene: TRBJ1-5; V gene: TRBV6-5; CDR3 protein: CASCADRGGQPQHF; CDR3 DNA: TGTGCCAGCTGTGCTGACAGGGGTGGGCAGCCCCAGCATTTT
D gene: NA; clone size: NA; J gene: TRBJ1-2; V gene: TRBV4-3; CDR3 protein: CASSQDRGSGYTF; CDR3 DNA: TGCGCCAGCAGCCAAGATAGGGGAAGTGGCTACACCTTC
D gene: TRBD2; clone size: NA; J gene: TRBJ2-1; V gene: TRBV2; CDR3 protein: CASGGGAWYNEQFF; CDR3 DNA: TGTGCCAGCGGCGGGGGGGCCTGGTACAATGAGCAGTTCTTC
D gene: TRBD2; clone size: NA; J gene: TRBJ2-3; V gene: TRBV7-9; CDR3 protein: CASSLAGGIDTQYF; CDR3 DNA: TGTGCCAGCAGCCTAGCGGGGGGCATAGATACGCAGTATTTT
D gene: NA; clone size: NA; J gene: TRBJ1-6; V gene: TRBV21-1; CDR3 protein: CASSPVDSYSPLHF; CDR3 DNA: TGTGCCAGCAGCCCGGTTGACAGTTATTCACCCCTCCACTTT
D gene: TRBD1; clone size: NA; J gene: TRBJ2-7; V gene: TRBV4-3; CDR3 protein: CASSQGWTGGFEQYF; CDR3 DNA: TGCGCCAGCAGCCAAGGGTGGACAGGGGGCTTTGAGCAGTACTTC
D gene: TRBD1; clone size: NA; J gene: TRBJ2-5; V gene: TRBV30; CDR3 protein: CAWSRGRGQETQYF; CDR3 DNA: TGTGCCTGGAGTCGGGGCAGGGGGCAAGAGACCCAGTACTTC
D gene: NA; clone size: few; J gene: TRBJ2-5; V gene: TRBV10-2; CDR3 protein: CASSESGTPKTQYF; CDR3 DNA: TGCGCCAGCAGTGAGTCTGGGACCCCCAAGACCCAGTACTTC
D gene: NA; clone size: NA; J gene: TRBJ1-4; V gene: TRBV13; CDR3 protein: CASSTRGTNEKLFF; CDR3 DNA: TGTGCCAGCAGCACCAGGGGAACTAATGAAAAACTGTTTTTT
D gene: NA; clone size: NA; J gene: TRBJ1-1; V gene: TRBV12-5; CDR3 protein: CASGKGQFTEAFF; CDR3 DNA: TGTGCTAGTGGAAAAGGACAGTTCACTGAAGCTTTCTTT
D gene: NA; clone size: NA; J gene: TRBJ2-3; V gene: TRBV5-1; CDR3 protein: CASRADTDTQYF; CDR3 DNA: TGCGCCAGCCGCGCGGATACAGATACGCAGTATTTT
D gene: NA; clone size: NA; J gene: TRBJ1-3; V gene: TRBV19; CDR3 protein: CASRDTILLGNTIYF; CDR3 DNA: TGTGCCAGTAGGGACACGATACTTCTCGGAAACACCATATATTTT
D gene: NA; clone size: few; J gene: TRBJ1-1; V gene: TRBV5-4; CDR3 protein: CASSLATLMNTEAFF; CDR3 DNA: TGTGCCAGCAGCTTGGCCACATTGATGAACACTGAAGCTTTCTTT
D gene: TRBD2; clone size: NA; J gene: TRBJ2-2; V gene: TRBV4-1; CDR3 protein: CASRARWIAGGSNTGELFF; CDR3 DNA: TGCGCCAGCAGAGCAAGATGGATAGCGGGGGGCTCGAACACCGGGGAGCTGTTTTTT
D gene: NA; clone size: NA; J gene: TRBJ1-1; V gene: TRBV10-1; CDR3 protein: CASSGNRNTEAFF; CDR3 DNA: TGCGCCAGCAGTGGTAACCGGAACACTGAAGCTTTCTTT
D gene: NA; clone size: NA; J gene: TRBJ2-1; V gene: TRBV2; CDR3 protein: CASRVPGREGSNEQFF; CDR3 DNA: TGTGCCAGCAGGGTGCCCGGAAGAGAGGGATCTAATGAGCAGTTCTTC
D gene: NA; clone size: few; J gene: TRBJ1-5; V gene: TRBV28; CDR3 protein: CASSSGHQPQHF; CDR3 DNA: TGTGCCAGCAGTTCCGGGCACCAGCCCCAGCATTTT
D gene: NA; clone size: few; J gene: TRBJ2-7; V gene: TRBV6-1; CDR3 protein: CASSEGGGGPSYEQYF; CDR3 DNA: TGTGCCAGCAGTGAGGGAGGTGGGGGTCCCTCCTACGAGCAGTACTTC
D gene: TRBD2; clone size: NA; J gene: TRBJ2-3; V gene: TRBV10-2; CDR3 protein: CASTPLAGFTDTQYF; CDR3 DNA: TGCGCCAGCACCCCACTAGCGGGCTTCACAGATACGCAGTATTTT
D gene: NA; clone size: NA; J gene: TRBJ2-3; V gene: TRBV6-5; CDR3 protein: CASKRGGSTDTQYF; CDR3 DNA: TGTGCCAGCAAGAGGGGGGGGAGCACAGATACGCAGTATTTT